A single sample is the source of the 3 T cell receptor beta chains below, sequenced in a study of shared clonotypes between healthy human individuals. Data came from immunoSEQ multiplex PCR; TCRdb stores just in-frame clones and leaves some out. The sample yields a few hundred thousand clones, around three quarters seen once. The sample was PBMCs. Receptor source: a woman between 40 and 50 years old in good health. Some clones in this sample may be carry-over from other donors' samples.

The rearrangement joins TRBV27 to TRBJ1-6, with D perhaps matching TRBD1 (5 bases). Trimming shortened V by 3 bases and J by 7 bases, and 25 bases separated the two germline ends. The length of the CDR3 is 19 residues. Germline assignment: CDR1 MNHEY and CDR2 SMNVEV (reference sequence). The CDR3 sequence: CASSLRRDPWNIENSPLHF. CDR3 nucleotide sequence: TGTGCCAGCAGTTTGAGACGGGACCCATGGAACATTGAGAATTCACCCCTCCACTTT.

This chain uses TRBV7-2 with TRBJ2-7, with 10 bases matching TRBD1. CDR3 length: 16 amino acids. The V and J ends lost 1 base and 0 bases, in that order; junction bases with no gene match: 3. Germline lookup yields CDR1 SGHTA and CDR2 FQGNSA. The CDR3 nucleotides read TGTGCCAGCAGCTTAGTTCGGACAGGGGGCTCCTACGAGCAGTACTTC. Translated: CASSLVRTGGSYEQYF.

The genes are TRBV7-2 and TRBJ2-1, with 7 nucleotides matching TRBD2. CDR1 and CDR2 (germline): SGHTA, FQGNSA. This CDR3 comprises 16 residues. Trimming at V came to 6 bases and at J to 0 bases, leaving 8 bases not matched to a gene. The chain's CDR3 is CASSPPGGSSYNEQFF. The CDR3 region has the DNA TGTGCCAGCAGTCCGCCGGGCGGGAGCTCCTACAATGAGCAGTTCTTC. Using reference TRBV7-2 and TRBJ2-1 for the parts outside the CDR3, the full variable domain is GAGVSQSPSNKVTEKGKDVELRCDPISGHTALYWYRQSLGQGLEFLIYFQGNSAPDKSGLPSDRFSAERTGGSVSTLTIQRTQQEDSAVYLCASSPPGGSSYNEQFFGPGTRLTVL.